A single sample is the source of the 25 T cell receptor beta chains below, sequenced in a study of shared T cell receptors in the human thymus. Measured with immunoSEQ multiplex PCR; TCRdb has only the in-frame clones, and not every one. The data show 450,000 to 650,000 clones, approximately 78% seen once. These data were likewise used in another study, on human thymus T cells.

Material: thymocytes. The receptors shown here come from a boy under two years old with a congenital heart defect.

V usage is TRBV5-8 and J usage is TRBJ1-1; no clear D. The CDR3 has 11 amino acids. V was pared by 8 bases and J by 4 bases, with 9 bases between. In germline, CDR1 is SGHTS, CDR2 YDEGEE. The CDR3 nucleotides read TGTGCCAGGAGGGTGGGCACTGAAGCTTTCTTT. As protein: CARRVGTEAFF.

This clone appeared a few times. This chain uses TRBV4-3 with TRBJ1-5; 7 bases are a match to TRBD1. In germline, CDR1 is LGHNA, CDR2 YSLEER. The CDR3 has 18 residues. J lost 0 bases, V lost 3 bases, and 11 bases had no gene match. The CDR3 loop reads CASSHTWTGLYSNQPQHF. CDR3 nucleotides: TGCGCCAGCAGCCACACTTGGACAGGATTATATAGCAATCAGCCCCAGCATTTT.

The J gene is TRBJ2-5, the V gene TRBV6-6, with a possible D match to TRBD1 (6 bases). The CDR3 runs to 11 residues. V was shortened by 6 bases and J by 5 bases, with 7 bases between the two germline ends. Germline CDR1 MNHNY, CDR2 SVGAGI (reference sequence). The CDR3 sequence: CASSTGETQYF. Here the CDR3 DNA reads TGTGCCAGCAGCACAGGGGAGACCCAGTACTTC.

The J gene is TRBJ2-3, the V gene TRBV11-2; D uncertain. The CDR3 runs 14 residues. Germline V gene data show CDR1 as SGHAT and CDR2 as FQNNGV. Trimming left V 1 base short and J 5 bases short, with 10 bases between. The CDR3 DNA follows: TGTGCCAGCAGCTTAGTACGACTCCGAGATACGCAGTATTTT. Its translation: CASSLVRLRDTQYF.

The chain couples TRBV27 to TRBJ2-3; 13 bases line up with TRBD2. CDR3 length: 19 residues. The germline gives CDR1 MNHEY, CDR2 SMNVEV (reference sequence). The V and J ends lost 7 bases and 0 bases, in that order; junction bases with no gene match: 13. CDR3 sequence: CASTLTSGRAFSSTDTQYF. CDR3 coding DNA: TGTGCCAGCACCTTAACTAGCGGGAGGGCCTTTTCTAGCACAGATACGCAGTATTTT.

This clone was recorded only once. The genes are TRBV10-3 and TRBJ2-7; 8 positions agree with TRBD2. With V trimmed by 3 bases and J by 4 bases, 8 bases remained unmatched. Germline CDR1 ENHRY, CDR2 SYGVKD. This CDR3 region has 15 residues. The CDR3 DNA reads as TGTGCCATCAGTGAACGGGAGGGCCTAGGGTACGAGCAGTACTTC. Protein: CAISEREGLGYEQYF.

The chain combines TRBV14 with TRBJ1-2; TRBD1 agrees at 8 bases. V lost 1 base, J lost 7 bases, and 14 bases stayed unmatched. Germline lookup yields CDR1 SGHDN and CDR2 FVKESK. The CDR3 runs 17 residues. For the CDR3, the DNA is TGTGCCAGCAGCCAAGCCCAGGGAGGGGACAGGAGGGCTGGCTACACCTTC. Its protein product is CASSQAQGGDRRAGYTF.

The chain joins TRBV6-5 to TRBJ2-7, with a tentative D call TRBD1 (6 bases). The V end lost 4 bases, the J end lost 4 bases, and 11 bases lay between the germline ends. The germline V gene encodes CDR1 MNHEY and CDR2 SVGAGI. CDR3 size: 13 residues. As DNA, the CDR3 is TGTGCCAGCAGTTTAGGACAGAGGTACGAGCAGTACTTC. Translated: CASSLGQRYEQYF.

Concerning this clone itself: The sample has other DNA sequences that encode this CDR3 too. V and J are TRBV9 and TRBJ2-3; no clear D gene. The V end lost 0 bases, the J end lost 3 bases, and 5 bases lay between the germline ends. Germline V gives CDR1 SGDLS, CDR2 YYNGEE. The CDR3 extends over 13 amino acids. In DNA form, the CDR3 reads TGTGCCAGCAGCGTAGGAGGTACAGATACGCAGTATTTT. Translated, it gives CASSVGGTDTQYF. Filled out from reference TRBV9 and TRBJ2-3, the complete variable domain reads DSGVTQTPKHLITATGQRVTLRCSPRSGDLSVYWYQQSLDQGLQFLIQYYNGEERAKGNILERFSAQQFPDLHSELNLSSLELGDSALYFCASSVGGTDTQYFGPGTRLTVL.

This clone was picked up a small number of times. The CDR3 is CASSERGNQPQHF. CDR3 in DNA: TGTGCCAGCAGTGAACGGGGCAATCAGCCCCAGCATTTT. The chain is built from TRBV2 and TRBJ1-5; D is unresolved. This CDR3 region has 13 residues. V lost 2 bases and J lost 2, with 4 bases in between. CDR1 is SNHLY, CDR2 FYNNEI, per germline.

Details on this clone: This same CDR3 is encoded by further DNA sequences in the sample. J is TRBJ2-7 and V is TRBV6-1; 9 bases are a match to TRBD2. V shed 9 bases and J 4 bases; nucleotides not matched to a gene: 4. The CDR3 is 12 amino acids. Germline V gene sequence: CDR1 MNHNS, CDR2 SASEGT. The CDR3 sequence is CASMSGRYEQYF. The CDR3 nucleotides are TGTGCCAGTATGAGCGGGAGGTACGAGCAGTACTTC.

The chain combines TRBV7-9 with TRBJ2-3; D call uncertain. Germline CDR1 is SEHNR and CDR2 is FQNEAQ (reference sequence). V lost 3 bases, J lost 0 bases, and 7 bases lay in between. This CDR3 has 14 amino acids. CDR3: CASSLRLSTDTQYF. The CDR3 DNA reads as TGTGCCAGCAGCTTGAGGCTAAGCACAGATACGCAGTATTTT.

V gene TRBV6-1 combines with J gene TRBJ1-5, with D tentatively TRBD1 (5 bases). V shed 11 bases and J shed 11 bases, with 10 bases lying between them. There are 9 residues in the CDR3. CDR1 is MNHNS and CDR2 is SASEGT in the germline V gene. CDR3 region: CAVPGTQHF. The CDR3 DNA follows: TGTGCCGTACCAGGGACCCAGCATTTT.

The J gene is TRBJ2-5, the V gene TRBV7-3; 10 bases align to TRBD1. Looked up from germline, CDR1 is SGHTA and CDR2 is FQGTGA. The CDR3 is 15 residues long. V shed 5 bases and J 5 bases; nucleotides not matched to a gene: 8. CDR3 in amino acids: CASSHGTGERETQYF. The DNA of the CDR3 is TGTGCCAGCAGCCATGGGACAGGGGAAAGGGAGACCCAGTACTTC.

This chain links TRBV5-4 with TRBJ2-3; the match to TRBD2 covers 13 bases. This CDR3 contains 20 residues. After removal of 4 bases from V and 1 base from J, the junction contained 15 bases not matched to a gene. Germline CDR1 is SGHNT and CDR2 is YYREEE (reference sequence). The CDR3 nucleotides are TGTGCCAGCAGCGCCGCCGGGACTAGCGGGGATGGGTACGGCACAGATACGCAGTATTTT. Its translation: CASSAAGTSGDGYGTDTQYF.

This CDR3 reads CASSPGTLNTEAFF. CDR3 coding DNA: TGTGCCAGCAGCCCTGGGACATTGAACACTGAAGCTTTCTTT. This chain links TRBV7-9 with TRBJ1-1, with D perhaps TRBD1 (6 bases). The germline V gene encodes CDR1 SEHNR and CDR2 FQNEAQ (reference sequence). V gave up 5 bases and J gave up 0 bases, with 10 bases separating them. The CDR3 loop spans 14 amino acids.

CDR3 DNA sequence: TGCGCCAGCAGCCACGCACTAGCGGGAGGTACCCACGAGCAGTACTTC. Its translation is CASSHALAGGTHEQYF. The chain recombines TRBV4-3 with TRBJ2-7; 12 nucleotides match TRBD2. This CDR3 contains 16 residues. After removal of 3 bases from V and 5 bases from J, the junction contained 8 bases not matched to a gene. The germline CDR1 and CDR2 sequences are LGHNA and YSLEER.

V gene TRBV2 combines with J gene TRBJ1-4, with TRBD1 matching 8 bases. The germline gives CDR1 SNHLY, CDR2 FYNNEI. The CDR3 totals 14 residues. V shed 5 bases and J 6 bases; nucleotides not matched to a gene: 5. The CDR3 loop reads CASSQDRVHEKLFF. The CDR3 DNA reads TGTGCCAGCAGTCAGGACAGGGTTCATGAAAAACTGTTTTTT.

The chain has TRBV7-2 and TRBJ2-3; the match to TRBD1 covers 9 bases. Germline V gives CDR1 SGHTA, CDR2 FQGNSA. CDR3 size: 16 residues. Losses at the gene ends were 5 bases for V and 0 bases for J; bases not matched to a gene: 6. The DNA for the CDR3 is TGTGCCAGCAGCCCGGGACAGGGAGCTAGCACAGATACGCAGTATTTT. This codes for CASSPGQGASTDTQYF.

This chain links TRBV29-1 with TRBJ2-7, with 7 bases fitting TRBD2. CDR1 is SQVTM, CDR2 ANQGSEA, per germline. V gave up 6 bases and J gave up 0 bases; unmatched junction bases: 11. The CDR3 is 15 residues long. The CDR3 spells CSVVALERDSYEQYF. The CDR3 DNA reads TGCAGCGTCGTTGCACTGGAGCGGGACTCCTACGAGCAGTACTTC.

The V call is TRBV7-2, the J call TRBJ2-6, with D perhaps matching TRBD2 (5 bases). This CDR3 has 16 amino acids. The V and J ends lost 8 bases and 0 bases respectively, with 14 bases between them. Germline assignment: CDR1 SGHTA and CDR2 FQGNSA. CDR3 protein: CASLRTEDSGANVLTF. The CDR3 DNA reads as TGTGCCAGCTTACGGACGGAGGACTCTGGGGCCAACGTCCTGACTTTC.

This sequence joins TRBV5-4 and TRBJ2-1; 7 bases align to TRBD2. Per the germline V gene, CDR1 is SGHNT and CDR2 is YYREEE (reference sequence). After removal of 10 bases from V and 4 bases from J, the junction contained 11 bases not matched to a gene. This CDR3 spans 14 amino acids. The CDR3 DNA reads as TGTGCCGGGGGGGAGGGTCCCTTGTACAATGAGCAGTTCTTC. It is translated as CAGGEGPLYNEQFF.

The rearrangement links TRBV6-6 to TRBJ2-3; TRBD2 might be the D (5 bases). Per germline, CDR1 MNHNY and CDR2 SVGAGI (reference sequence). Trimming cost V 1 base and J 2 bases, with 7 bases left between them. The length of the CDR3 is 14 residues. The CDR3 DNA is TGTGCCAGCAGTTACTTAGCGAACACAGATACGCAGTATTTT. Translation gives CASSYLANTDTQYF.

The CDR3 DNA sequence: TGTGCCTGGAGTCTACAAAACAGTGACACACCAGACTACGAGCAGTACTTC. Translating gives CAWSLQNSDTPDYEQYF. This chain connects TRBV30 to TRBJ2-5; D is uncertain. Matching the DNA end better, TRBJ2-7 makes the J call doubtful. The CDR3 has 17 amino acids. Germline V lookup: CDR1 GTSNPN, CDR2 SVGIG (reference sequence).

This clone was recorded only once. The J gene is TRBJ2-7, the V gene TRBV27; 16 nucleotides line up with TRBD2. The CDR3 runs to 21 residues. V shed 5 bases and J 4 bases; nucleotides not matched to a gene: 20. In germline, CDR1 is MNHEY, CDR2 SMNVEV (reference sequence). CDR3 region: CASSPIPTYPGLAGGMYEQYF. CDR3 bases: TGTGCCAGCAGTCCTATCCCGACATACCCGGGACTAGCGGGAGGGATGTACGAGCAGTACTTC.